This T cell receptor (beta chain) was documented in a study of blood T cell repertoires in COVID-19. About the study: The United States, Italy and Spain were the sources of the acute and convalescent COVID-19 samples.

Data came from immunoSEQ multiplex PCR; TCRdb stores just in-frame clones and leaves some out. The sample yields a few hundred thousand clones, about nine tenths seen once. A Seattle source enrolled patients during active infection and followed them longitudinally. This CDR3 is built from 12 residues. V gave up 6 bases and J gave up 7 bases, with 12 bases separating them. The germline gives CDR1 SGHTA, CDR2 FQGNSA. This chain uses TRBV7-2 with TRBJ2-5; D might be TRBD2 (5 bases). Source material: peripheral blood. The clonotype originates from a young adult with COVID-19, enrolled during active disease. The CDR3 region is CASSPRAGTQYF. The DNA of the CDR3 is TGTGCCAGCAGTCCCCGGGCGGGGACCCAGTACTTC.